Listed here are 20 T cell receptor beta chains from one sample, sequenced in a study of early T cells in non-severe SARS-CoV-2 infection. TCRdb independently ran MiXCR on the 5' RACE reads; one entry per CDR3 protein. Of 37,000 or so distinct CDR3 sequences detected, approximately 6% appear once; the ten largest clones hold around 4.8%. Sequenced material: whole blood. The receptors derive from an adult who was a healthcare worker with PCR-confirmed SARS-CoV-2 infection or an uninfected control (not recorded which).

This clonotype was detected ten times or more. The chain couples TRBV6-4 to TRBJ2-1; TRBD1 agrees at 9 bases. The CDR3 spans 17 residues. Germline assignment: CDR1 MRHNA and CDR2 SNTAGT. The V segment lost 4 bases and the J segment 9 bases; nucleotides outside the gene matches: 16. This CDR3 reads CASSAGQGFSLASEQFF. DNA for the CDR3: TGTGCCAGCAGTGCGGGACAGGGTTTTTCGTTGGCTAGTGAGCAGTTCTTC.

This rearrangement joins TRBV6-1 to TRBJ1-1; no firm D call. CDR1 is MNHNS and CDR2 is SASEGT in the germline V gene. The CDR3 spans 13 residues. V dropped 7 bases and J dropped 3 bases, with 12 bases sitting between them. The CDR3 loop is CASKGKSYTEAFF. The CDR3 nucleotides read TGTGCCAGCAAGGGCAAGTCTTACACTGAAGCTTTCTTT.

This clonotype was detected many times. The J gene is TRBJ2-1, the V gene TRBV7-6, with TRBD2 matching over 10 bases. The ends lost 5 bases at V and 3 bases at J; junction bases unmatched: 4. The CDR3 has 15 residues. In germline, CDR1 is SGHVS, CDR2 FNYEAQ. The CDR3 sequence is CASSALAGVYNEQFF. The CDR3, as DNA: TGTGCCAGCAGCGCCCTAGCGGGGGTCTACAATGAGCAGTTCTTC.

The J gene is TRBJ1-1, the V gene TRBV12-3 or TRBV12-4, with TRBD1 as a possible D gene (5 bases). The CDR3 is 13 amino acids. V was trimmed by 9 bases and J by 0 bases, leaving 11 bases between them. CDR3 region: CASSLGVNTEAFF. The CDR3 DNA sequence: TGTGCCAGTAGTCTGGGGGTGAACACTGAAGCTTTCTTT.

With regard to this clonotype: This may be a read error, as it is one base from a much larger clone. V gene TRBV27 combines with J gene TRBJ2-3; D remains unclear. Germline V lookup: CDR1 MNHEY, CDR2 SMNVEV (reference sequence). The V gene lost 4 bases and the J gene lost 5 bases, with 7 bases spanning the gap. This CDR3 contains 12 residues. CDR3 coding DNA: TGTGCCAGCAGTTCGATGGGAGATACGCAGTATTTT. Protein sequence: CASSSMGDTQYF.

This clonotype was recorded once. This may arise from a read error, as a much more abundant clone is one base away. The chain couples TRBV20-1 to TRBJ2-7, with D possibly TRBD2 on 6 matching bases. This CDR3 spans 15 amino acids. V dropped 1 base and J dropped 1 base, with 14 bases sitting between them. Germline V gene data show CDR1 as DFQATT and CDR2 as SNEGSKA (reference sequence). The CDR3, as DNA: TGCAGTGCTAGAGCCAATCGGGAGAGGTCCTACGAGCAGTACTTC. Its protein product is CSARANRERSYEQYF.

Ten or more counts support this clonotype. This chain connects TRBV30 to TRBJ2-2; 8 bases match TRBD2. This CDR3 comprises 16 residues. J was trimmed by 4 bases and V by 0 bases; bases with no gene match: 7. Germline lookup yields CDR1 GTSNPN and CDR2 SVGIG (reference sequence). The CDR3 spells CAWSVRAGVGTGELFF. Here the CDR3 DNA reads TGTGCCTGGAGTGTACGAGCGGGAGTCGGCACCGGGGAGCTGTTTTTT.

CDR3 nucleotides: TGTGCCAGCAGCCGGCGGCTAGCGGAACAAGAGACCCAGTACTTC. Its translation is CASSRRLAEQETQYF. This rearrangement joins TRBV5-4 to TRBJ2-5; 7 bases are a match to TRBD2. The CDR3 has 15 residues. CDR1 and CDR2 (germline): SGHNT, YYREEE (reference sequence). The ends lost 4 bases at V and 2 bases at J; junction bases unmatched: 8.

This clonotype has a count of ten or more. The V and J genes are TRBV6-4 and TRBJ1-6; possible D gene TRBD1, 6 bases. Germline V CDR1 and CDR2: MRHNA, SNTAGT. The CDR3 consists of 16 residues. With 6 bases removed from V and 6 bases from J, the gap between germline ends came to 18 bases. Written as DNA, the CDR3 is TGTGCCAGCAGGCGGACAGCGGCGTCGCTTAATTCACCCCTCCACTTT. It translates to CASRRTAASLNSPLHF.

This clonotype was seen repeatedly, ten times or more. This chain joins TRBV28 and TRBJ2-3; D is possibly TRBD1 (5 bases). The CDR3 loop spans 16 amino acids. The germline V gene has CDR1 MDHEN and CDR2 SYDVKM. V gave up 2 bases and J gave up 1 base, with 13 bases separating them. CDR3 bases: TGTGCCAGCAGTTTAGGCTGGGGCCCGGGCACAGATACGCAGTATTTT. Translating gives CASSLGWGPGTDTQYF. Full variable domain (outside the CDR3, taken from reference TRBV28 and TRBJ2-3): DVKVTQSSRYLVKRTGEKVFLECVQDMDHENMFWYRQDPGLGLRLIYFSYDVKMKEKGDIPEGYSVSREKKERFSLILESASTNQTSMYLCASSLGWGPGTDTQYFGPGTRLTVL.

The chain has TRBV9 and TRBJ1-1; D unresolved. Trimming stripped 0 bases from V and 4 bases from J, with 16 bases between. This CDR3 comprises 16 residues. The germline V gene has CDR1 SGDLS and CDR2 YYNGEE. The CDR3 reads CASSVGSALAGTEAFF. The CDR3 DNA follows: TGTGCCAGCAGCGTAGGATCTGCGCTGGCGGGCACTGAAGCTTTCTTT.

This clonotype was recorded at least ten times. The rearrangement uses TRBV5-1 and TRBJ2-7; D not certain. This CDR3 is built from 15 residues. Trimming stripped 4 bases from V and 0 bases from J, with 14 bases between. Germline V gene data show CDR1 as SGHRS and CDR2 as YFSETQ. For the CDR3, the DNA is TGCGCCAGCAGCCCCGGCCCTCAAACCTCCTACGAGCAGTACTTC. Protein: CASSPGPQTSYEQYF.

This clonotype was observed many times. DNA for the CDR3: TGTGCCAGCAGCCCGACCGGGACTAGCGTCGCACAAGAGACCCAGTACTTC. Its protein is CASSPTGTSVAQETQYF. The chain links TRBV3-1 to TRBJ2-5, with 10 positions matching TRBD2. The J segment lost 2 bases and the V segment lost 4 bases, leaving 10 bases of the junction unmatched. In germline, CDR1 is LGHDT, CDR2 YNNKEL (reference sequence). The CDR3 consists of 17 residues.

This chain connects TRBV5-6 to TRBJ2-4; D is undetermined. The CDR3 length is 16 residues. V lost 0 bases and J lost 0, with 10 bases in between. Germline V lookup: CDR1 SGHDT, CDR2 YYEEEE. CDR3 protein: CASSLGTALAKNIQYF. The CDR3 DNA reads TGTGCCAGCAGCTTGGGGACGGCCCTAGCCAAAAACATTCAGTACTTC.

CDR3 bases: TGTGCCAGCAGTCGTCTAGCGGGGGCTATTAACACCGGGGAGCTGTTTTTT. It translates to CASSRLAGAINTGELFF. The V gene is TRBV7-8, the J gene TRBJ2-2; 10 bases match TRBD2. Trimming removed 6 bases from V and 2 bases from J; junction bases left unmatched: 9. The CDR3 has 17 residues. Germline lookup yields CDR1 SGHVS and CDR2 FQNEAQ.

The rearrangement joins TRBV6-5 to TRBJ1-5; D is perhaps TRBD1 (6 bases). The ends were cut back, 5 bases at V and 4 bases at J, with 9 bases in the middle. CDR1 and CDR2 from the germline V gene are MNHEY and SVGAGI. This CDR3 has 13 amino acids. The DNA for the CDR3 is TGTGCCAGCAGTACCAGGGGTAATCAGCCCCAGCATTTT. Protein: CASSTRGNQPQHF.

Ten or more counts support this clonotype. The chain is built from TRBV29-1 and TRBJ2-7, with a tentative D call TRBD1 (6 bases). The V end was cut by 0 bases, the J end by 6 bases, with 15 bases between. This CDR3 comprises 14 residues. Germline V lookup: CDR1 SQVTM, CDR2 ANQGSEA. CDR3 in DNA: TGCAGCGTTGAAGATATACAGGGCGTCGGCGAGCAGTACTTC. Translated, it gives CSVEDIQGVGEQYF.

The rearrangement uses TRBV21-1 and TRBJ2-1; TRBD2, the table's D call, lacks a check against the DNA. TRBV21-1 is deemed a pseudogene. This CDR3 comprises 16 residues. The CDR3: CASSNGGTSIRDEQFF. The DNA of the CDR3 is TGTGCCAGCAGCAACGGGGGGACTAGCATTCGGGATGAGCAGTTCTTC.

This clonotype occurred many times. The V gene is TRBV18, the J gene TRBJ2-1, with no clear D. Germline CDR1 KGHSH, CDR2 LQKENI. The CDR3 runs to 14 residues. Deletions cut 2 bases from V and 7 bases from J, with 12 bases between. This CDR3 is CASSPIQTENEQFF. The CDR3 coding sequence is TGTGCCAGCTCACCAATACAAACCGAAAATGAGCAGTTCTTC. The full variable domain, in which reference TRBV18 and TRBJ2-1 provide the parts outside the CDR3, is NAGVMQNPRHLVRRRGQEARLRCSPMKGHSHVYWYRQLPEEGLKFMVYLQKENIIDESGMPKERFSAEFPKEGPSILRIQQVVRGDSAAYFCASSPIQTENEQFFGPGTRLTVL.

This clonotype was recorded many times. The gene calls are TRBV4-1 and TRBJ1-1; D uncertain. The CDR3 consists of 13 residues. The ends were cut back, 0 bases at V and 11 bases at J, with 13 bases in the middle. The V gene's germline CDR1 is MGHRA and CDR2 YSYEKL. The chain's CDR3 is CASSQDLLTRAFF. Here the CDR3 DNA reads TGCGCCAGCAGCCAAGATCTGCTGACGAGGGCTTTCTTT.